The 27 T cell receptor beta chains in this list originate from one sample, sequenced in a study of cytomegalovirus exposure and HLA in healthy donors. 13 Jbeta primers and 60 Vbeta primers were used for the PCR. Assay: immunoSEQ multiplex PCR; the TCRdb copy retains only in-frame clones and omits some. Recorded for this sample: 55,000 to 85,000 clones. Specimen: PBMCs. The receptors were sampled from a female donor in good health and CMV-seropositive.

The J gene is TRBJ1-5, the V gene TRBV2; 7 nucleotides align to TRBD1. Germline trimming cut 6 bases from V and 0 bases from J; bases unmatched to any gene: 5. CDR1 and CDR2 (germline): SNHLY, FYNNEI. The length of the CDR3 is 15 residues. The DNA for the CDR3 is TGTGCCAGCAGGGCGACAGGGAATAGCAATCAGCCCCAGCATTTT. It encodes CASRATGNSNQPQHF.

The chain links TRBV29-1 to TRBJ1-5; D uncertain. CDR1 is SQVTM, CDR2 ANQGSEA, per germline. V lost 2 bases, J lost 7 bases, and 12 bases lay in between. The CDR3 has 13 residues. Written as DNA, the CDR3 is TGCAGCGTTGAAATATCCGCGGGACAGCCCCAGCATTTT. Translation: CSVEISAGQPQHF.

The CDR3 coding sequence is TGTGCCAGCTCACCCGGACAGACAGGGTCTAATGAAAAACTGTTTTTT. Amino acid sequence: CASSPGQTGSNEKLFF. The rearrangement links TRBV18 to TRBJ1-4, with 7 bases fitting TRBD1. Germline CDR1 is KGHSH and CDR2 is LQKENI. V was pared by 3 bases and J by 3 bases, with 7 bases of the junction left unmatched. The CDR3 is 16 amino acids.

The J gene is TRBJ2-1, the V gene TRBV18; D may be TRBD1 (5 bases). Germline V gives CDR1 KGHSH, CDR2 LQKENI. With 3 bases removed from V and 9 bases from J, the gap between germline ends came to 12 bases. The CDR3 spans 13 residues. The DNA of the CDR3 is TGTGCCAGCTCACCGCAGACAGACGCTGAGCAGTTCTTC. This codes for CASSPQTDAEQFF.

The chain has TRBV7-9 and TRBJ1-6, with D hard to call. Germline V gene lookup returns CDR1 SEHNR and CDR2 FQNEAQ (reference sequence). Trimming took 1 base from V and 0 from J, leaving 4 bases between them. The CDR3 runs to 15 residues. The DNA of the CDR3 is TGTGCCAGCAGCTTAGAGAGCTCCTATAATTCACCCCTCCACTTT. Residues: CASSLESSYNSPLHF.

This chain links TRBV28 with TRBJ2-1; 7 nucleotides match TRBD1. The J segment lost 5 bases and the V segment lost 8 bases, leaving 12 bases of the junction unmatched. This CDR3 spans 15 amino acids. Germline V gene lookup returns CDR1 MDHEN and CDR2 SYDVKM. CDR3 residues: CASGTGGQWNNEQFF. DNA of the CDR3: TGTGCCAGCGGAACTGGGGGACAGTGGAACAATGAGCAGTTCTTC.

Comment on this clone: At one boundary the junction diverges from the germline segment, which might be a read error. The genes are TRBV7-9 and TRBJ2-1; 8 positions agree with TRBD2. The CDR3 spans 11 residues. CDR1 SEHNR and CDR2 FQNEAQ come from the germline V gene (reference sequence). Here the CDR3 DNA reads TGTGCCAGCAGCCTAGCGGGCCCCCAGTTCTTC. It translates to CASSLAGPQFF. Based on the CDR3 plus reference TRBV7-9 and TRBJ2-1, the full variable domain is DTGVSQNPRHKITKRGQNVTFRCDPISEHNRLYWYRQTLGQGPEFLTYFQNEAQLEKSRLLSDRFSAERPKGSFSTLEIQRTEQGDSAMYLCASSLAGPQFFGPGTRLTVL.

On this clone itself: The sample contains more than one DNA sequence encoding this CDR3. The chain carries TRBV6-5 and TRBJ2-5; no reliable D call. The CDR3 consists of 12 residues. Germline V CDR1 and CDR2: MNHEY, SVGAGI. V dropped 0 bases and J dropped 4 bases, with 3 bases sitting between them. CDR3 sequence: CASSYSRETQYF. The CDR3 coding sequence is TGTGCCAGCAGTTACTCGAGAGAGACCCAGTACTTC.

The CDR3 nucleotides read TGTGCCAGCAGCTTAGGTGGGGCCACAGATACGCAGTATTTT. The encoded protein is CASSLGGATDTQYF. This chain connects TRBV7-9 to TRBJ2-3; D is possibly TRBD1 (5 bases). The CDR3 spans 14 residues. CDR1 SEHNR and CDR2 FQNEAQ come from the germline V gene (reference sequence). V was pared by 1 base and J by 2 bases, with 7 bases between.

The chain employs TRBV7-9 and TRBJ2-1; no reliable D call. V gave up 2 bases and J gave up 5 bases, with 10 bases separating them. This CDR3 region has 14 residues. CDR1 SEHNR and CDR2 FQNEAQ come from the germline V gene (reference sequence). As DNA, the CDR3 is TGTGCCAGCAGCTTATCGTTCCAGAACAATGAGCAGTTCTTC. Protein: CASSLSFQNNEQFF. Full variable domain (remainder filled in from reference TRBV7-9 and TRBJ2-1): DTGVSQNPRHKITKRGQNVTFRCDPISEHNRLYWYRQTLGQGPEFLTYFQNEAQLEKSRLLSDRFSAERPKGSFSTLEIQRTEQGDSAMYLCASSLSFQNNEQFFGPGTRLTVL.

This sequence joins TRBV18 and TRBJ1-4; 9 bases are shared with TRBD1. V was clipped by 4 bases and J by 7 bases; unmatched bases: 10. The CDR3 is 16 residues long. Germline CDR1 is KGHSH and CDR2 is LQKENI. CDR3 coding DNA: TGTGCCAGCTCACTTAATTCTGGGACAGGGTTTGAAAAACTGTTTTTT. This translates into CASSLNSGTGFEKLFF. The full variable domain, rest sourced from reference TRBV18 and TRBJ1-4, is NAGVMQNPRHLVRRRGQEARLRCSPMKGHSHVYWYRQLPEEGLKFMVYLQKENIIDESGMPKERFSAEFPKEGPSILRIQQVVRGDSAAYFCASSLNSGTGFEKLFFGSGTQLSVL.

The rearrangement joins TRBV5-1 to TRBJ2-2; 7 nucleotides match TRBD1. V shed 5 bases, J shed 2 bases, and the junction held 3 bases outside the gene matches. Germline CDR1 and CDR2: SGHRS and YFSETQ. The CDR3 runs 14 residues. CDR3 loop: CASRRTGNTGELFF. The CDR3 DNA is TGCGCCAGCAGGCGGACAGGCAACACCGGGGAGCTGTTTTTT.

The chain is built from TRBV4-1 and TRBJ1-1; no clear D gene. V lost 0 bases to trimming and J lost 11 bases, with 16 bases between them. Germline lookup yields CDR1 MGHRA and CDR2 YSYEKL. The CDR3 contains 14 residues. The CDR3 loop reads CASSQETLFGIAFF. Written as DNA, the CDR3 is TGCGCCAGCAGCCAAGAGACTTTATTCGGAATCGCTTTCTTT.

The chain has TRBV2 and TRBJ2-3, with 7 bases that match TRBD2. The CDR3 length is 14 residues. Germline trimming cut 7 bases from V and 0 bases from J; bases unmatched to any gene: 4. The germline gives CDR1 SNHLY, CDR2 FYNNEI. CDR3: CASKRTSSTDTQYF. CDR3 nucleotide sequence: TGTGCCAGCAAGCGGACTAGTAGCACAGATACGCAGTATTTT.

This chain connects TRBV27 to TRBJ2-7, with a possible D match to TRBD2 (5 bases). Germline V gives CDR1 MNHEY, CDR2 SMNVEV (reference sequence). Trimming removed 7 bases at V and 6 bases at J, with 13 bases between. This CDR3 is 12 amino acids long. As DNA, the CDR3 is TGTGCCAGCAAGGTAAGCGGCGGCGAGCAGTACTTC. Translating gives CASKVSGGEQYF.

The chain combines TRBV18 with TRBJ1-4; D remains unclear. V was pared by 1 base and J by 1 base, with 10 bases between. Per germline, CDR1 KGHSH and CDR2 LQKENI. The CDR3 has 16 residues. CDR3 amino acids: CASSPRGGGTNEKLFF. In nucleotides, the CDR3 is TGTGCCAGCTCACCACGGGGAGGCGGAACTAATGAAAAACTGTTTTTT.

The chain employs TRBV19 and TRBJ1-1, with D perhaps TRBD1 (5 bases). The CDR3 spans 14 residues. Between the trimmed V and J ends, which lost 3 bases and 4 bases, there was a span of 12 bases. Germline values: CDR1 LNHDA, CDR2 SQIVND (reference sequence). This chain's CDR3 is CASSIGATGTEAFF. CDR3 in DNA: TGTGCCAGTAGTATTGGTGCTACAGGCACTGAAGCTTTCTTT.

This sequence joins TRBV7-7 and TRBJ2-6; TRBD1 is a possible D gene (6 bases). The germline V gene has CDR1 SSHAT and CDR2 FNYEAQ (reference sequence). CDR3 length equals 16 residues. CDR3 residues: CAPSDRSISGANVLTF. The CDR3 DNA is TGTGCTCCTAGTGACAGGAGCATCTCTGGGGCCAACGTCCTGACTTTC.

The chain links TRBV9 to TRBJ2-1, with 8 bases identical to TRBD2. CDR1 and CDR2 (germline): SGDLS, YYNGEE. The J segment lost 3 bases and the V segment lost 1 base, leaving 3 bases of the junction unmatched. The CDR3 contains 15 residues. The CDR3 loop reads CASSVLSGSYNEQFF. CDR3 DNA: TGTGCCAGCAGCGTACTGAGCGGGAGCTACAATGAGCAGTTCTTC.

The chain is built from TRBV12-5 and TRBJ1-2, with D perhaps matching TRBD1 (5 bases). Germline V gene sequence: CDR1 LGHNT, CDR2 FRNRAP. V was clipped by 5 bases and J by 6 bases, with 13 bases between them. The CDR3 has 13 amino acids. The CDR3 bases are TGTGCTAGTGGTGGACGCAGGGTGGATGGCTACACCTTC. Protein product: CASGGRRVDGYTF.

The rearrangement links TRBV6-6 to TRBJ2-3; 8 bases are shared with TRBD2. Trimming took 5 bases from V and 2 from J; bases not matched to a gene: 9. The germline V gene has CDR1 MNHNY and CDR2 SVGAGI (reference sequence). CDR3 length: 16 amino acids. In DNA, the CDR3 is TGTGCCAGCAGTCTATACCAGCGGGGGACCACAGATACGCAGTATTTT. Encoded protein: CASSLYQRGTTDTQYF.

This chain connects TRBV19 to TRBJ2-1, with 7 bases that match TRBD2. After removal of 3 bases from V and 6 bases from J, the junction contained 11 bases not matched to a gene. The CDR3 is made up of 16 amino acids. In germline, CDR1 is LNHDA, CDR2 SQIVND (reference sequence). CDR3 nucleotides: TGTGCCAGTAGTATCCTGGCTAGCGGAGGGACCAATGAGCAGTTCTTC. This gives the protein CASSILASGGTNEQFF.

The CDR3 DNA is TGTGCCAGGAAGACAGGGGGCCAAGTCTATGGCTACACCTTC. Amino acid sequence: CARKTGGQVYGYTF. The genes are TRBV6-1 and TRBJ1-2, with TRBD1 identical over 10 bases. The V segment lost 9 bases and the J segment 4 bases; nucleotides outside the gene matches: 8. The CDR3 consists of 14 residues. Per germline, CDR1 MNHNS and CDR2 SASEGT.

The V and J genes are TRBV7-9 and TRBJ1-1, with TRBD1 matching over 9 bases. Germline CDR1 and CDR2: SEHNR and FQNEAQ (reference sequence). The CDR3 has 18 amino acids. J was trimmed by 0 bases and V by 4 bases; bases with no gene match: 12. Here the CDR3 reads CASSSGPGQGIMNTEAFF. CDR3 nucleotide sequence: TGTGCCAGCAGCTCTGGTCCGGGACAGGGAATCATGAACACTGAAGCTTTCTTT.

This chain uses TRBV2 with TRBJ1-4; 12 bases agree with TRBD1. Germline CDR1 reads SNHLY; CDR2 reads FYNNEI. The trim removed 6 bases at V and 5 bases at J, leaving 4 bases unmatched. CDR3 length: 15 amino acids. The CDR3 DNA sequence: TGTGCCAGCAGCCGGGACAGGGGGCGGAATGAAAAACTGTTTTTT. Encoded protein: CASSRDRGRNEKLFF.

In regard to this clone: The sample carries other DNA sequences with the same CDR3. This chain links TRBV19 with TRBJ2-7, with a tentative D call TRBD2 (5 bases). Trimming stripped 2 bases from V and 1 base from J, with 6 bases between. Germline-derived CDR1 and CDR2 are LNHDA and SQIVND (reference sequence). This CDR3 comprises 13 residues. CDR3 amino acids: CASSIPGSYEQYF. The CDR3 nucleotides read TGTGCCAGTAGTATACCGGGGTCCTACGAGCAGTACTTC. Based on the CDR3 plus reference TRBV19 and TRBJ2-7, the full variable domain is DGGITQSPKYLFRKEGQNVTLSCEQNLNHDAMYWYRQDPGQGLRLIYYSQIVNDFQKGDIAEGYSVSREKKESFPLTVTSAQKNPTAFYLCASSIPGSYEQYFGPGTRLTVT.

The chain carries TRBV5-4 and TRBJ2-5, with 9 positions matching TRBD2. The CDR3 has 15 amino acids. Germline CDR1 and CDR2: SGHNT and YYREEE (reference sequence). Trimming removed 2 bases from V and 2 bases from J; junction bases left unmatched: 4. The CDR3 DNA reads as TGTGCCAGCAGCTTTCTAGCGGGGTCGCAAGAGACCCAGTACTTC. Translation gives CASSFLAGSQETQYF.